This entry lists 6 T cell receptor beta chains sequenced from one sample in a study of T cells in Graves' hyperthyroidism and ophthalmopathy (dated by TCRdb to the late 2010s). The receptor library was made with multiplex PCR. Instrument used: Illumina HiSeq 2000. The TCR beta CDR3 regions were amplified from the RNA transcripts. The first round of RT-PCR for the TCR CDR3 was performed with the HTBI primer set and the Qiagen OneStep RT-PCR kit. TCRdb's own reprocessing of the public reads used fastp at Q25 and MiXCR and kept productive beta chains. Rows matching on CDR3 protein sequence are summarized as one entry with the most common DNA and genes. A total of more than 350,000 distinct CDR3 sequences appear in this sample, more than 12% of them only once. The ten largest clones take up around a third of the sample. Input material: blood. These receptors were taken from a woman in her 30s with Graves' hyperthyroidism.

This clonotype was detected only a few times. The gene calls are TRBV25-1 and TRBJ2-6; possibly TRBD2 for D (6 bases). V lost 10 bases, J lost 0 bases, and 10 bases lay in between. There are 14 residues in the CDR3. CDR1 MGHDK and CDR2 SYGVNS come from the germline V gene. The DNA of the CDR3 is TGTGCCACCTCGGACTACTCTGGGGCCAACGTCCTGACTTTC. Translating gives CATSDYSGANVLTF.

This clonotype was counted between two and nine times. The rearrangement joins TRBV30 to TRBJ1-2; weak D call: TRBD1 (5 bases). This CDR3 comprises 13 residues. Germline V gene lookup returns CDR1 GTSNPN and CDR2 SVGIG (reference sequence). Trimming removed 5 bases at V and 8 bases at J, with 18 bases between. CDR3 loop: CAWDRGEKGGYTF. CDR3 nucleotide sequence: TGTGCCTGGGACCGAGGAGAGAAGGGGGGCTACACCTTC.

This clonotype was recorded a few times. The J gene is TRBJ2-2, the V gene TRBV4-2, with 10 nucleotides matching TRBD2. This CDR3 is built from 18 residues. The V gene end was trimmed by 0 bases and the J gene end by 2 bases; junction bases not matched to a gene: 6. CDR1 is LGHNA and CDR2 is YNFKEQ in the germline V gene. In DNA, the CDR3 is TGTGCCAGCAGCCAAGATCCCTCTAGCGGGGGCAACACCGGGGAGCTGTTTTTT. Translating it yields CASSQDPSSGGNTGELFF.

In its sample, this clonotype was seen many times. This rearrangement joins TRBV13 to TRBJ1-3; D call uncertain. The CDR3 has 16 residues. V was shortened by 4 bases and J by 0 bases, with 13 bases between the two germline ends. Germline values: CDR1 PRHDT, CDR2 FYEKMQ (reference sequence). The CDR3 protein is CASSSTGPISGNTIYF. DNA for the CDR3: TGTGCCAGCAGCTCAACCGGGCCGATCTCTGGAAACACCATATATTTT.

This clonotype was seen many times. The chain joins TRBV6-1 to TRBJ2-5; D not resolved. The V gene lost 2 bases and the J gene lost 5 bases, with 12 bases spanning the gap. CDR3 length equals 14 residues. Germline V gene data show CDR1 as MNHNS and CDR2 as SASEGT. In DNA, the CDR3 is TGTGCCAGCAGTGAAAATGCCCATCGGGAGACCCAGTACTTC. Translating gives CASSENAHRETQYF.

This clonotype showed up many times. The chain joins TRBV2 to TRBJ2-1; D gene uncertain. V shed 6 bases and J shed 7 bases, with 10 bases lying between them. From germline, CDR1 is SNHLY and CDR2 FYNNEI. The CDR3 extends over 12 amino acids. Written as DNA, the CDR3 is TGTGCCAGCAGCTACAGCTCGAATGAGCAGTTCTTC. The encoded protein is CASSYSSNEQFF.